This section outlines one TCR beta chain sequence together with its context. These data belong to a study of monozygotic twins with inflammatory bowel disease. TCRdb re-called the 5' RACE reads and gives one entry per CDR3 protein, without DNA. The listing records under 350,000 distinct CDR3 sequences. There are 13 residues in the CDR3. CDR1 and CDR2 from the germline V gene are SQVTM and ANQGSEA. This rearrangement joins TRBV29-1 to TRBJ2-3; as DNA is missing, the TRBD2 call by TCRdb cannot be tested. The origin of this receptor is a human donor with ulcerative colitis or Crohn's disease, or a healthy co-twin of an affected twin (not recorded which). Sequencing was performed on blood. CDR3 sequence reads: CSVDTSGTDTQYF.